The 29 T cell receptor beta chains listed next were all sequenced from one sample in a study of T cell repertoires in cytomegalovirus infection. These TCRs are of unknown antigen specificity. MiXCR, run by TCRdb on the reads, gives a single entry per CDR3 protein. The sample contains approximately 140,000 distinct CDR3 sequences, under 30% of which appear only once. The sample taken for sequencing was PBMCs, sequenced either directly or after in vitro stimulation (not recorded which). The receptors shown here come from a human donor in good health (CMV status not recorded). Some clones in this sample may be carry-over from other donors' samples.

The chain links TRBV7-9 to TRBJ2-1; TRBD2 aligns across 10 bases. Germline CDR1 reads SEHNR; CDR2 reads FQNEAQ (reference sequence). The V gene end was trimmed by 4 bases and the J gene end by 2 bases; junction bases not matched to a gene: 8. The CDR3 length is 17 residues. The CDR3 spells CASSSPRSGRAYNEQFF. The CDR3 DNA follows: TGTGCCAGCAGCTCCCCTCGCAGCGGGAGGGCCTACAATGAGCAGTTCTTC.

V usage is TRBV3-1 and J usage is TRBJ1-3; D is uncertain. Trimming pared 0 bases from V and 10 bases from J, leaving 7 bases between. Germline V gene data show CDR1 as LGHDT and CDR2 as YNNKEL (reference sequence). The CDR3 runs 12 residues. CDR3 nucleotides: TGTGCCAGCAGCCAAGAAGCGCCTACCATATATTTT. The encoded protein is CASSQEAPTIYF.

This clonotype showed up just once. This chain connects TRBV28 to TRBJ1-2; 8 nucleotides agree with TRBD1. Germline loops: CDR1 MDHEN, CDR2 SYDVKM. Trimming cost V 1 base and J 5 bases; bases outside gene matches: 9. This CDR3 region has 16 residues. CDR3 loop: CASSLSPRTGTYGYTF. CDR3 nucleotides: TGTGCCAGCAGTTTATCCCCCCGGACAGGGACTTATGGCTACACCTTC.

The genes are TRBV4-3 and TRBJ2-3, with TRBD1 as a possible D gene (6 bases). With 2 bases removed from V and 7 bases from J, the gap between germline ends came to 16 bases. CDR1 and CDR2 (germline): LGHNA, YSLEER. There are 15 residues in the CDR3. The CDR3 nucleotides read TGCGCCAGCAGCCAACTGGCAGGGGCGACGAATACGCAGTATTTT. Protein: CASSQLAGATNTQYF.

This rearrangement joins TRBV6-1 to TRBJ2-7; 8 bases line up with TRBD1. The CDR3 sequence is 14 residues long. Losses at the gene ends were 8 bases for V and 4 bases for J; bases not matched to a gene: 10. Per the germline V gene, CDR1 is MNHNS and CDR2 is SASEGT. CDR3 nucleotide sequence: TGTGCCAGCGACGGACAGGGCGGGGTGTACGAGCAGTACGTC. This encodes CASDGQGGVYEQYV.

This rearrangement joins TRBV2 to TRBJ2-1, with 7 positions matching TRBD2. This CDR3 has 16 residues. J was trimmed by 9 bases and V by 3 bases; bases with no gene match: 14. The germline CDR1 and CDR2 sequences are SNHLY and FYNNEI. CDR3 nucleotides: TGTGCCAGCAGTGAGGAACGACTAGCAGGTTACGTTGAGCAGTTCTTC. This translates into CASSEERLAGYVEQFF.

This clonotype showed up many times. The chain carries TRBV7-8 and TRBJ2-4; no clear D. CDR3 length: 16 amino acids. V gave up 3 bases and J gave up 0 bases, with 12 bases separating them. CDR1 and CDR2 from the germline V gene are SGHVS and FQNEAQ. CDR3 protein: CASSFPSQLAKNIQYF. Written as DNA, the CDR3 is TGTGCCAGCAGCTTTCCCTCTCAACTAGCCAAAAACATTCAGTACTTC.

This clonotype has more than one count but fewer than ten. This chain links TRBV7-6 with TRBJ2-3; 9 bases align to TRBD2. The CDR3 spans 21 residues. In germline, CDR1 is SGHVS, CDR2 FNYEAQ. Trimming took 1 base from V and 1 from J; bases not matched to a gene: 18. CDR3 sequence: CASSLVAEREALEVGTDTQYF. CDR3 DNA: TGTGCCAGCAGCTTAGTCGCCGAGCGGGAGGCTCTGGAGGTCGGCACAGATACGCAGTATTTT. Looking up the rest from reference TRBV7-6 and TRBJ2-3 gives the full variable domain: GAGVSQSPRYKVTKRGQDVALRCDPISGHVSLYWYRQALGQGPEFLTYFNYEAQQDKSGLPNDRFSAERPEGSISTLTIQRTEQRDSAMYRCASSLVAEREALEVGTDTQYFGPGTRLTVL.

The CDR3 nucleotides read TGCGCCAGCAGCCGAGACCTCTCTACAGGGGGGTTAGCCAAAAACATTCAGTACTTC. Translated: CASSRDLSTGGLAKNIQYF. V and J are TRBV4-1 and TRBJ2-4; 8 nucleotides line up with TRBD1. The CDR3 sequence is 19 residues long. Trimming at V came to 4 bases and at J to 0 bases, leaving 14 bases not matched to a gene. Germline lookup yields CDR1 MGHRA and CDR2 YSYEKL.

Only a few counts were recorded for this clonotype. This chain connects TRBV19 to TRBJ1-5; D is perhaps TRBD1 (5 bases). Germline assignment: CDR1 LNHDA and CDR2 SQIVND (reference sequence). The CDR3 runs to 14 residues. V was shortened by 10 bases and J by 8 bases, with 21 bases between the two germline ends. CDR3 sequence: CATTAWDPWEPQHF. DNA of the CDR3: TGTGCCACAACGGCTTGGGACCCATGGGAGCCCCAGCATTTT.

CDR3 bases: TGTGCCAGCAGTTACATCGACCGGCATGAGCAGTTCTTC. Translation: CASSYIDRHEQFF. The rearrangement links TRBV6-2 or TRBV6-3 to TRBJ2-1; D ambiguous. CDR3 size: 13 residues. V was shortened by 2 bases and J by 8 bases, with 10 bases between the two germline ends. Germline V gives CDR1 MNHEY, CDR2 SVGEGT.

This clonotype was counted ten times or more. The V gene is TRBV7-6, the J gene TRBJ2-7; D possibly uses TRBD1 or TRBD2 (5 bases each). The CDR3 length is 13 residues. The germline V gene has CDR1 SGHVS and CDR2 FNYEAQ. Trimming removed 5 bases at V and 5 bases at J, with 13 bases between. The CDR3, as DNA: TGTGCCAGCAGCGGACAAGTCGGGGACGAGCAGTACTTC. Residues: CASSGQVGDEQYF.

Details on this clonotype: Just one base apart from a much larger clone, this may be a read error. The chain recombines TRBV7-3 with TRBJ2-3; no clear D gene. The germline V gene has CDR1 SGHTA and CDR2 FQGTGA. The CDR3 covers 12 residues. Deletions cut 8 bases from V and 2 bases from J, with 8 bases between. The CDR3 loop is CASCWITDTQYF. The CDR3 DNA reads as TGTGCCAGCTGCTGGATCACAGATACGCAGTATTTT.

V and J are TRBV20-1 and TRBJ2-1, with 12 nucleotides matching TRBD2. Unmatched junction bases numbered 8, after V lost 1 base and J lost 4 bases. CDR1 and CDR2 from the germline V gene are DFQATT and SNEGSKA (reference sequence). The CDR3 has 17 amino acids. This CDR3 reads CSARALAGGMGYNEQFF. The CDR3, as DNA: TGCAGTGCTAGAGCACTAGCGGGAGGCATGGGTTACAATGAGCAGTTCTTC.

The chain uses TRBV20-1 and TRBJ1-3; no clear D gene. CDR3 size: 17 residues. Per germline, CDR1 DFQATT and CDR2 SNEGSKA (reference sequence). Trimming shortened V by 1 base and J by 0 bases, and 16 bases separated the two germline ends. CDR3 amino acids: CSARAFRTPDSGNTIYF. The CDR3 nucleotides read TGCAGTGCTAGAGCTTTTAGGACCCCTGACTCTGGAAACACCATATATTTT.

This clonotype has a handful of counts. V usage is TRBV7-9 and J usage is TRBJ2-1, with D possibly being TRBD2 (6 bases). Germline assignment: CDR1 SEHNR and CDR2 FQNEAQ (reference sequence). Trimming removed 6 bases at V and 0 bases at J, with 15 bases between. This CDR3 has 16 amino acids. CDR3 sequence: CASSESGFSSYNEQFF. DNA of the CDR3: TGTGCCAGCAGTGAAAGCGGGTTTAGCTCCTACAATGAGCAGTTCTTC.

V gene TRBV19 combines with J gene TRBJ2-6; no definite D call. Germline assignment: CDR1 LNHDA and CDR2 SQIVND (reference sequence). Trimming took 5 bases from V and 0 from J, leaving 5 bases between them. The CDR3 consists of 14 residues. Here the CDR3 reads CASSSSSGANVLTF. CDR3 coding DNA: TGTGCCAGTAGTTCGAGCTCTGGGGCCAACGTCCTGACTTTC.

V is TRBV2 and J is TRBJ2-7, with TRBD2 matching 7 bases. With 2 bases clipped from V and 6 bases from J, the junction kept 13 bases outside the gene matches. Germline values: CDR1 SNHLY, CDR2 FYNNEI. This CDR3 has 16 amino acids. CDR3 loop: CASSESTGGPTGEQYF. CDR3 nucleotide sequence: TGTGCCAGCAGTGAATCGACGGGAGGACCGACCGGCGAGCAGTACTTC. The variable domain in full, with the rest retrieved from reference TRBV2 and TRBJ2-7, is EPEVTQTPSHQVTQMGQEVILRCVPISNHLYFYWYRQILGQKVEFLVSFYNNEISEKSEIFDDQFSVERPDGSNFTLKIRSTKLEDSAMYFCASSESTGGPTGEQYFGPGTRLTVT.

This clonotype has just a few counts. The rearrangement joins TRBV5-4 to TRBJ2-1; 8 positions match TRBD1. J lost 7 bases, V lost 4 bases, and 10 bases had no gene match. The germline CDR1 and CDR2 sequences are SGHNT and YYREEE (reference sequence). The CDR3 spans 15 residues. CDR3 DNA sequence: TGTGCCAGCAGCGGACCGGGACAGGTCTCTAATGAGCAGTTCTTC. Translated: CASSGPGQVSNEQFF.

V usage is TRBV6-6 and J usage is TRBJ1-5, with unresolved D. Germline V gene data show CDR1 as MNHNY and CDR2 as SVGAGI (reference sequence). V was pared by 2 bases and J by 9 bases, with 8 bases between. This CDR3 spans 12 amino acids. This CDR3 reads CASSYGRPPQHF. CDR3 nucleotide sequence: TGTGCCAGCAGTTACGGTAGGCCGCCCCAGCATTTT.

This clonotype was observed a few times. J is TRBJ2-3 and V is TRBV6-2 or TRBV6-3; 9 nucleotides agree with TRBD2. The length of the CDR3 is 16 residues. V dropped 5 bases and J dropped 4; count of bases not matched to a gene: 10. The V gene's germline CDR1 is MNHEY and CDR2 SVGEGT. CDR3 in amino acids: CASSVFSGRSSDTQYF. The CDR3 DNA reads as TGTGCCAGCAGTGTTTTTAGCGGGAGAAGTTCAGATACGCAGTATTTT.

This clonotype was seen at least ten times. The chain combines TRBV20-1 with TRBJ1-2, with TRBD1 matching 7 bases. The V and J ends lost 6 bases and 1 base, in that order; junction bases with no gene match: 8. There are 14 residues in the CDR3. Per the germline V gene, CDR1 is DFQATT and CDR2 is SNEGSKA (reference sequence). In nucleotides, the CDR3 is TGCAGTGCCACCCGGGACAGCCATAACTATGGCTACACCTTC. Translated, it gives CSATRDSHNYGYTF.

Here the CDR3 DNA reads TGTGCCAGCAGCCCCGGGGTAGCCGACCAAGAGACCCAGTACTTC. Its translation is CASSPGVADQETQYF. The chain employs TRBV7-2 and TRBJ2-5; TRBD2 might be the D (5 bases). Trimming cost V 5 bases and J 0 bases, with 13 bases left between them. CDR1 and CDR2 from the germline V gene are SGHTA and FQGNSA. This CDR3 spans 15 amino acids.

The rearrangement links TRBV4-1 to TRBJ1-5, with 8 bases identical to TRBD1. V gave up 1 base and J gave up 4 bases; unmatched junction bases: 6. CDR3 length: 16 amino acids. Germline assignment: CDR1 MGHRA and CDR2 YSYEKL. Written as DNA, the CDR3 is TGCGCCAGCAGCCAAGGGAGGACAGGGTGGAATCAGCCCCAGCATTTT. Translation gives CASSQGRTGWNQPQHF.

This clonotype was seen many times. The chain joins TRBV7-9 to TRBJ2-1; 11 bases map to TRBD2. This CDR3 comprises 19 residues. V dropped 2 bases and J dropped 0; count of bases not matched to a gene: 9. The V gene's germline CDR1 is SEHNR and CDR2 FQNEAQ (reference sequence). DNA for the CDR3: TGTGCCAGCAGCTTACATCGCGGACTAGCGGGTTTCTCCTACAATGAGCAGTTCTTC. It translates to CASSLHRGLAGFSYNEQFF.

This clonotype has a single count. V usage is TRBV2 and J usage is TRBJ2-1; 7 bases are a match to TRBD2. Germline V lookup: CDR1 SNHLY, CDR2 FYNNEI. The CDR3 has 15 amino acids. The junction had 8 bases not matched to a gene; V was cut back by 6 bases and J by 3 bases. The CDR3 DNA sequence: TGTGCCAGCAGATTTGGACTAGAGTACTACAATGAGCAGTTCTTC. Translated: CASRFGLEYYNEQFF. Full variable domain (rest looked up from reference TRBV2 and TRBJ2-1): EPEVTQTPSHQVTQMGQEVILRCVPISNHLYFYWYRQILGQKVEFLVSFYNNEISEKSEIFDDQFSVERPDGSNFTLKIRSTKLEDSAMYFCASRFGLEYYNEQFFGPGTRLTVL.

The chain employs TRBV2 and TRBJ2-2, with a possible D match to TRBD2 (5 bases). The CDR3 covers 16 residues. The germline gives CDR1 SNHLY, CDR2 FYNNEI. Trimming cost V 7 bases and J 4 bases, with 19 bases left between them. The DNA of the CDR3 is TGTGCCAGCACCTTGCCGTGGGGAGAAGGCACCGGGGAGCTGTTTTTT. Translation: CASTLPWGEGTGELFF.

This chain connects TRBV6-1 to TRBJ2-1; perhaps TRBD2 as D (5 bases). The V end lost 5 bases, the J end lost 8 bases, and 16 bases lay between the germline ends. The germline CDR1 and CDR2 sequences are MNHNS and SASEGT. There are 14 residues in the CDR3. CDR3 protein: CASSPRRGWDEQFF. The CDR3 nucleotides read TGTGCCAGCAGTCCGAGACGGGGTTGGGATGAGCAGTTCTTC.

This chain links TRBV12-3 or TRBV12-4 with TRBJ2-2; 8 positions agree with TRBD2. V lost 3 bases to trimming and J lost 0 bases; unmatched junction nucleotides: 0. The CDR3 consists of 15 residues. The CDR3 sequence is CASSLTSANTGELFF. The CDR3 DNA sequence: TGTGCCAGCAGTTTGACTAGCGCGAACACCGGGGAGCTGTTTTTT.